This TCR beta chain derives from a study of preoperative IRX-2 immunotherapy in early breast cancer. Clones were read by immunoSEQ multiplex PCR, and TCRdb kept only the in-frame ones, dropping some. Here the sample spans roughly 10,000 clones, 65% to 90% being singletons. Specified treatment: preoperative locoregional IRX-2 cytokine immunotherapy. Samples came from a phase Ib trial of preoperative locoregional IRX-2 cytokine immunotherapy. The V end lost 5 bases, the J end lost 4 bases, and 14 bases lay between the germline ends. The CDR3 contains 14 residues. CDR1 is LNHDA and CDR2 is SQIVND in the germline V gene (reference sequence).

The rearrangement links TRBV19 to TRBJ1-1; D remains unclear. Sequences were derived from lymph node tissue, sampled before IRX-2 immunotherapy. The source is a human donor with breast cancer. Here the CDR3 DNA reads TGTGCCAGTAGTCTACGTCGGGCTGCCACTGAAGCTTTCTTT. This gives the protein CASSLRRAATEAFF.